This TCR beta chain was documented in a study of T cell responses to AZD1222 COVID-19 vaccine. CDR3 length: 14 residues. Per germline, CDR1 SGHRS and CDR2 YFSETQ. Trimming removed 5 bases from V and 3 bases from J, with 14 bases in between. With respect to this clone: No antigen is known for it.

Study results and limitations: Of spike-specific TCRs, nearly half reportedly target regions left unmutated in variants. There were mostly white British donors and more females than males, and clonal diversity was possibly underestimated.

Repertoires were generated with immunoSEQ multiplex PCR, while TCRdb's copy carries only in-frame clones and drops some. The profile shows some 85,000 clones, approximately 91% of them singletons. Sample: peripheral blood, taken on day 0 of AZD1222 vaccination. The chain joins TRBV5-1 to TRBJ1-1; D may be TRBD1 (6 bases). The receptor was isolated from an adult in good health. Here the CDR3 DNA reads TGCGCCAGCAGACAGGGACCCCTGGACACTGAAGCTTTCTTT. It codes for CASRQGPLDTEAFF.